The present entry profiles one T cell receptor beta chain with its context. Here immunoSEQ multiplex PCR was the method, and the copy in TCRdb shows in-frame clones only, minus some. Among 2 million to 3 million clones listed, around nine tenths were seen once. The entry originates in a study of shared clonotypes between healthy human individuals. The overall study: Donor composition was a couple of women and a few men, aged 18 to 49.

Germline CDR1 reads MNHEY; CDR2 reads SVGAGI. The V segment lost 4 bases and the J segment 8 bases; nucleotides outside the gene matches: 7. The CDR3 has 13 residues. The specimen was naive CD4+ T cells sorted from blood. The subset here: CD45RA+ positively selected. The V and J genes are TRBV6-5 and TRBJ1-2; 7 positions agree with TRBD1. This TCR was sampled from a man between 18 and 35 years old in good health. CDR3 protein: CASSLGQLLGYTF. In DNA, the CDR3 is TGTGCCAGCAGTTTGGGACAGCTTTTAGGCTACACCTTC.